These 19 T cell receptor beta chains came from one sample sequenced in a study of CD8 T cells in Susac syndrome. RNA in amounts of roughly 0.5 to 1 ug was reverse transcribed with random hexamers. Each CDR3 protein is one row after TCRdb ran MiXCR on the immunoSEQ multiplex PCR reads. The table has 130,000 or so distinct CDR3 sequences, about 95% seen once. Material: CD4+ T cells from PBMCs. The source of these receptors is a human donor with multiple sclerosis.

This sequence joins TRBV7-6 and TRBJ1-3, with a weak D call TRBD1 (5 bases). Germline V gives CDR1 SGHVS, CDR2 FNYEAQ. The CDR3 sequence is 15 residues long. V dropped 1 base and J dropped 0 bases, with 7 bases sitting between them. CDR3 residues: CASSLGQGSGNTIYF. Written as DNA, the CDR3 is TGTGCCAGCAGCTTAGGCCAGGGCTCTGGAAACACCATATATTTT.

The V and J genes are TRBV20-1 and TRBJ1-3, with D tentatively TRBD1 (5 bases). V lost 3 bases and J lost 0, with 9 bases in between. CDR1 is DFQATT and CDR2 is SNEGSKA in the germline V gene (reference sequence). The CDR3 loop spans 14 amino acids. CDR3 protein: CSARGRGSGNTIYF. The CDR3 DNA is TGCAGTGCTAGGGGAAGGGGCTCTGGAAACACCATATATTTT.

The gene calls are TRBV7-3 and TRBJ2-3, with 8 bases lining up with TRBD2. J lost 4 bases, V lost 5 bases, and 11 bases had no gene match. The CDR3 extends over 16 amino acids. Germline loops: CDR1 SGHTA, CDR2 FQGTGA. The DNA of the CDR3 is TGTGCCAGCAGCCCCGGGGGGGCAGGGTTGGCAGATACGCAGTATTTT. Its protein is CASSPGGAGLADTQYF.

The chain couples TRBV14 to TRBJ2-3; 12 bases agree with TRBD2. Germline trimming cut 4 bases from V and 3 bases from J; bases unmatched to any gene: 5. The CDR3 has 16 amino acids. CDR1 SGHDN and CDR2 FVKESK come from the germline V gene. This CDR3 is CASSRLLAGGTDTQYF. As DNA, the CDR3 is TGTGCCAGCAGCCGCTTACTAGCGGGAGGAACAGATACGCAGTATTTT. Complete variable domain (other parts from reference TRBV14 and TRBJ2-3): EAGVTQFPSHSVIEKGQTVTLRCDPISGHDNLYWYRRVMGKEIKFLLHFVKESKQDESGMPNNRFLAERTGGTYSTLKVQPAELEDSGVYFCASSRLLAGGTDTQYFGPGTRLTVL.

This rearrangement joins TRBV20-1 to TRBJ1-3; no firm D call. The CDR3 is 14 amino acids. V was cut by 3 bases and J by 0 bases, with 9 bases left in between. Germline V gene data show CDR1 as DFQATT and CDR2 as SNEGSKA (reference sequence). The CDR3 coding sequence is TGCAGTGCTAGTAGCTCCGTCTCTGGAAACACCATATATTTT. Translated, it gives CSASSSVSGNTIYF.

This clonotype was seen just once. The V call is TRBV20-1, the J call TRBJ1-5, with 7 nucleotides matching TRBD1. The trim removed 5 bases at V and 6 bases at J, leaving 7 bases unmatched. Germline V lookup: CDR1 DFQATT, CDR2 SNEGSKA (reference sequence). This CDR3 region has 13 residues. CDR3 sequence (DNA): TGCAGTGCTTCCCAGGGGGTTTCTCAGCCCCAGCATTTT. Its protein is CSASQGVSQPQHF.

This chain uses TRBV28 with TRBJ1-2, with D hard to call. The CDR3 sequence is 14 residues long. Germline V gene data show CDR1 as MDHEN and CDR2 as SYDVKM. Between the trimmed V and J ends, which lost 2 bases and 0 bases, there was a span of 7 bases. The CDR3 region has the DNA TGTGCCAGCAGTTTAAGTCAGACTAACTATGGCTACACCTTC. Translating it yields CASSLSQTNYGYTF.

The chain recombines TRBV7-2 with TRBJ1-3; no clear D gene. Germline CDR1 reads SGHTA; CDR2 reads FQGNSA. The ends were cut back, 5 bases at V and 2 bases at J, with 13 bases in the middle. This CDR3 has 15 amino acids. The CDR3 coding sequence is TGTGCCAGCAGCCAACGACGAAACCCTGGAAACACCATATATTTT. This translates into CASSQRRNPGNTIYF.

The V and J genes are TRBV4-3 and TRBJ2-1; D gene uncertain. CDR1 LGHNA and CDR2 YSLEER come from the germline V gene. The CDR3 sequence is 13 residues long. Trimming left V 4 bases short and J 4 bases short, with 8 bases between. The CDR3 DNA sequence: TGCGCCAGCAGCCGAGACAATTACAATGAGCAGTTCTTC. It is translated as CASSRDNYNEQFF.

The gene calls are TRBV19 and TRBJ2-7, with no clear D. Per the germline V gene, CDR1 is LNHDA and CDR2 is SQIVND (reference sequence). The CDR3 consists of 13 residues. The ends were cut back, 5 bases at V and 3 bases at J, with 11 bases in the middle. DNA of the CDR3: TGTGCCAGTAGTCCCCAGTTGGGCTACGAGCAGTACTTC. It specifies CASSPQLGYEQYF.

V usage is TRBV3-1 and J usage is TRBJ2-1; D ambiguous. CDR3 length equals 13 residues. Per germline, CDR1 LGHDT and CDR2 YNNKEL (reference sequence). The V gene lost 6 bases and the J gene lost 5 bases, with 11 bases spanning the gap. The CDR3 protein is CASRLRGDNEQFF. The CDR3 nucleotides read TGTGCCAGCAGGCTCCGTGGGGACAATGAGCAGTTCTTC.

The V and J genes are TRBV4-3 and TRBJ2-1; D call uncertain. Trimming removed 0 bases from V and 5 bases from J, with 11 bases in between. Germline CDR1 and CDR2: LGHNA and YSLEER. The CDR3 length is 15 residues. CDR3 in amino acids: CASSQEGIRDNEQFF. Written as DNA, the CDR3 is TGCGCCAGCAGCCAAGAAGGCATCCGGGACAATGAGCAGTTCTTC.

V is TRBV18 and J is TRBJ2-4; weak D call: TRBD2 (5 bases). The CDR3 is 17 residues long. V shed 2 bases and J shed 1 base, with 15 bases lying between them. Germline V gene lookup returns CDR1 KGHSH and CDR2 LQKENI. For the CDR3, the DNA is TGTGCCAGCTCACCAACACCTGGCGGGTGGGCCAAAAACATTCAGTACTTC. Encoded protein: CASSPTPGGWAKNIQYF.

This clonotype was recorded only once. The chain recombines TRBV30 with TRBJ1-2, with 11 bases identical to TRBD1. The ends lost 3 bases at V and 5 bases at J; junction bases unmatched: 5. Germline V gene data show CDR1 as GTSNPN and CDR2 as SVGIG (reference sequence). There are 14 residues in the CDR3. The CDR3 here is CAWRGQGGWYGYTF. DNA for the CDR3: TGTGCCTGGAGGGGACAGGGGGGTTGGTATGGCTACACCTTC.

The chain is built from TRBV18 and TRBJ1-4; 7 bases are a match to TRBD1. Germline V gene data show CDR1 as KGHSH and CDR2 as LQKENI. The trim removed 4 bases at V and 8 bases at J, leaving 4 bases unmatched. The CDR3 is 13 amino acids. The CDR3 nucleotides are TGTGCCAGCTCACAGGGACAGAACGAAAAACTGTTTTTT. Its protein is CASSQGQNEKLFF.

The chain links TRBV7-2 to TRBJ1-1; tentatively, D is TRBD1 (5 bases). CDR1 and CDR2 from the germline V gene are SGHTA and FQGNSA. This CDR3 spans 17 amino acids. V was trimmed by 2 bases and J by 7 bases, leaving 23 bases between them. The CDR3 sequence is CASSLRTGPSVRIEAFF. The DNA of the CDR3 is TGTGCCAGCAGCTTACGGACGGGACCCTCAGTCCGTATTGAAGCTTTCTTT.

This chain links TRBV29-1 with TRBJ2-1; TRBD1 might be the D (6 bases). V was cut by 1 base and J by 5 bases, with 18 bases left in between. Germline V gene sequence: CDR1 SQVTM, CDR2 ANQGSEA. CDR3 length equals 16 residues. The CDR3, as DNA: TGCAGCGTTGAAGGTGGAGAAGGACAGAGAAACAATGAGCAGTTCTTC. This gives the protein CSVEGGEGQRNNEQFF.

This chain joins TRBV7-9 and TRBJ1-5; D is undetermined. Germline assignment: CDR1 SEHNR and CDR2 FQNEAQ (reference sequence). Between the trimmed V and J ends, which lost 1 base and 6 bases, there was a span of 7 bases. The CDR3 contains 13 residues. CDR3 coding DNA: TGTGCCAGCAGCTTAGGACCGGGTCAGCCCCAGCATTTT. Amino acids: CASSLGPGQPQHF.

V gene TRBV15 combines with J gene TRBJ1-1, with 8 bases fitting TRBD1. V lost 4 bases and J lost 5; bases outside the gene matches: 6. The CDR3 runs to 14 residues. From germline, CDR1 is LNHNV and CDR2 YYDKDF (reference sequence). The CDR3 DNA is TGTGCCACCAGCATAGACAGGGGAGGTACTGAAGCTTTCTTT. Translation gives CATSIDRGGTEAFF.